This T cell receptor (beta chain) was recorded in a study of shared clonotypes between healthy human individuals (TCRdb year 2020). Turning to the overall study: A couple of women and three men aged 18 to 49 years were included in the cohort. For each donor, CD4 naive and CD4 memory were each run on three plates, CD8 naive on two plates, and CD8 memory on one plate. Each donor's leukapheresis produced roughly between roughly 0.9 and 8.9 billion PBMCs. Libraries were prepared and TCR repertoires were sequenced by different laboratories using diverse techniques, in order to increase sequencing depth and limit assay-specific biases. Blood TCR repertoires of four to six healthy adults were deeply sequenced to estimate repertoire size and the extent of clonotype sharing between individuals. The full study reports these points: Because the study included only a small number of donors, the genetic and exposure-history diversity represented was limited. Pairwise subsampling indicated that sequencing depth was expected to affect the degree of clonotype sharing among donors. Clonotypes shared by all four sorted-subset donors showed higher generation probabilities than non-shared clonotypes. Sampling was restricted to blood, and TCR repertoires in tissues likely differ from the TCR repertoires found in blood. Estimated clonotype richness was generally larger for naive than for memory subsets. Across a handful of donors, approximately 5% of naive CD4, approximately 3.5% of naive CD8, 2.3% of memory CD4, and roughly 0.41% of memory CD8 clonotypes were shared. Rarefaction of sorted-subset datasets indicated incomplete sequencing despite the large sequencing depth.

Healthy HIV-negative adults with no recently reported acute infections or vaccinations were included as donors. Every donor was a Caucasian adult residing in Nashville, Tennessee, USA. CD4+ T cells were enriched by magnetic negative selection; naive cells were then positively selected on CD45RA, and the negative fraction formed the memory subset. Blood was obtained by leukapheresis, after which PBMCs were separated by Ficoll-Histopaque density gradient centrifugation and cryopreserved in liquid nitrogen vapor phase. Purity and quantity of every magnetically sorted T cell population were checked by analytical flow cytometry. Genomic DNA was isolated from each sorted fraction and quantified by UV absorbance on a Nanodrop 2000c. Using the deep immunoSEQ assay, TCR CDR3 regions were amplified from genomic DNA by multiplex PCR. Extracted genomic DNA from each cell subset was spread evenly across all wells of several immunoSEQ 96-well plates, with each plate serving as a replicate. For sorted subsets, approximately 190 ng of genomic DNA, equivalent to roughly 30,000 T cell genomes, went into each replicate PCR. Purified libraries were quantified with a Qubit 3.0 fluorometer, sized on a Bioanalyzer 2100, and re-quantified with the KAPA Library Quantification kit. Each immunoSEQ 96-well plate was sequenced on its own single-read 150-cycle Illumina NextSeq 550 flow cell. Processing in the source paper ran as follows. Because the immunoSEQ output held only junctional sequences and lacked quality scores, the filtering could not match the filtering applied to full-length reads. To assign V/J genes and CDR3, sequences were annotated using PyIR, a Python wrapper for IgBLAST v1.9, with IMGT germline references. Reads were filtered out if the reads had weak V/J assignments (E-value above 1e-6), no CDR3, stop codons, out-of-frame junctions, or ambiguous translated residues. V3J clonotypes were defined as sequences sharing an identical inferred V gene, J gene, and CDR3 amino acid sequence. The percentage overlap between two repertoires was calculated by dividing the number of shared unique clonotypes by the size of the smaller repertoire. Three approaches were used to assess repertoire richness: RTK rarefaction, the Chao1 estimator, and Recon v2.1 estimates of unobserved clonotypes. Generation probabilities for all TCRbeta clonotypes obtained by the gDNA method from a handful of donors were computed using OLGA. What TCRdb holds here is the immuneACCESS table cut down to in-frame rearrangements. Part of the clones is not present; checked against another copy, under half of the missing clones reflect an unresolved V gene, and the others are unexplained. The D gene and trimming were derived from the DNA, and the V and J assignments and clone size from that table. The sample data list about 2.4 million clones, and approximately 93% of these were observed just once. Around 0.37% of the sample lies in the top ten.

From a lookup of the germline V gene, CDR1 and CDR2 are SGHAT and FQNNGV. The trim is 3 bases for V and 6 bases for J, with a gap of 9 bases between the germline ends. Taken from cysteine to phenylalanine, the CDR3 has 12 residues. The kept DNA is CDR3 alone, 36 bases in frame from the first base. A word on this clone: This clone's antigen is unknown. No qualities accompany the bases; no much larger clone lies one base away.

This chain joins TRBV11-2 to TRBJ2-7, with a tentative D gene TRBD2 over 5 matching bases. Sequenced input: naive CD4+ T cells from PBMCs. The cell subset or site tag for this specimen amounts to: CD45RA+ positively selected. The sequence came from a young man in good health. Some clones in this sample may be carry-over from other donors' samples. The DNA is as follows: TGTGCCAGCAGCTTCGGGGTCTCCGAGCAGTACTTC. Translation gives CASSFGVSEQYF.